This T cell receptor (beta chain) originates from a study of Tregs in tolerant kidney transplant recipients. Using immunoSEQ multiplex PCR, the repertoire was profiled, and TCRdb retains in-frame clones only, with some absent. Here the sample spans approximately 100,000 clones, over 85% being singletons. Broader study findings: The small number of patients limits these findings pending further validation. In tolerant patients, donor-specific Tregs outgrew total Tregs, suggesting antigen-driven expansion.

CDR1 is SGHDN, CDR2 FVKESK, per germline. The CDR3 runs to 14 residues. V dropped 5 bases and J dropped 0 bases, with 11 bases sitting between them. As for this clone: Its antigen is unidentified.

The material sequenced was CD4+ T cells from blood, taken before the transplant. This rearrangement joins TRBV14 to TRBJ2-7; D might be TRBD1 (5 bases). The clonotype originates from a human donor who received a combined kidney and bone marrow transplant. In DNA, the CDR3 is TGTGCCAGCAGCGTCGGACATCTCTCCTACGAGCAGTACTTC. It translates to CASSVGHLSYEQYF.